A selection of T cell receptor beta chains follows, all from one sample in a study of cytomegalovirus exposure and HLA in healthy donors. Some clones are missing from TCRdb's copy, which holds only in-frame ones; the method was immunoSEQ multiplex PCR. The sample lists over 200,000 clones; around nine tenths were seen once. Sequenced material: PBMCs. These receptors were obtained from a woman in her late teens or twenties in good health and CMV-seronegative. Both conserved end residues are part of each CDR3. Each record gives: V gene, J gene, clone size, D gene, CDR3 protein. D genes are given only for firm matches. Clone size is not always given. Where it is, it says once, few, many or a class for expanded clones.

v_call: TRBV4-2; j_call: TRBJ2-1; clone_size: once; d_call: TRBD1; cdr3_aa: CASSPTSVRTGPYNEQFF
v_call: TRBV11-2; j_call: TRBJ1-3; clone_size: NA; d_call: TRBD1; cdr3_aa: CASSFLGQGAIGNTIYF
v_call: TRBV12-5; j_call: TRBJ1-2; clone_size: NA; d_call: NA; cdr3_aa: CASGSPSDGYTF
v_call: TRBV6-1; j_call: TRBJ2-5; clone_size: NA; d_call: TRBD1; cdr3_aa: CASSQPGQVETQYF
v_call: TRBV5-1; j_call: TRBJ2-5; clone_size: NA; d_call: NA; cdr3_aa: CASSSGELGETQYF
v_call: TRBV25-1; j_call: TRBJ2-7; clone_size: NA; d_call: NA; cdr3_aa: CASSPARPPYEQYF
v_call: TRBV2; j_call: TRBJ2-5; clone_size: NA; d_call: TRBD2; cdr3_aa: CASSQTSGLLVAQYF
v_call: TRBV29-1; j_call: TRBJ1-2; clone_size: NA; d_call: NA; cdr3_aa: CSVETDSYGYTF
v_call: TRBV19; j_call: TRBJ1-3; clone_size: NA; d_call: NA; cdr3_aa: CASSERFGNTIYF
v_call: TRBV7-9; j_call: TRBJ2-7; clone_size: once; d_call: TRBD2; cdr3_aa: CASSAGLAGHEQYF
v_call: TRBV5-1; j_call: TRBJ2-1; clone_size: once; d_call: TRBD2; cdr3_aa: CASSLAAGGPGEQFF
v_call: TRBV29-1; j_call: TRBJ1-1; clone_size: NA; d_call: NA; cdr3_aa: CSVPKTGLDTEAFF
v_call: TRBV19; j_call: TRBJ1-5; clone_size: once; d_call: TRBD1; cdr3_aa: CASSPGQLSNQPQHF
v_call: TRBV28; j_call: TRBJ1-4; clone_size: many; d_call: NA; cdr3_aa: CASSLPGAYEKLFF
v_call: TRBV30; j_call: TRBJ2-5; clone_size: NA; d_call: NA; cdr3_aa: CAWTPLSPQETQYF
v_call: TRBV9; j_call: TRBJ1-1; clone_size: NA; d_call: NA; cdr3_aa: CASSEGPNTEAFF
v_call: TRBV5-6; j_call: TRBJ2-3; clone_size: NA; d_call: NA; cdr3_aa: CASSLSVGVGDTQYF
v_call: TRBV11-2; j_call: TRBJ2-7; clone_size: NA; d_call: TRBD2; cdr3_aa: CASRSGTSGEYEQYF
v_call: TRBV28; j_call: TRBJ2-1; clone_size: NA; d_call: TRBD2; cdr3_aa: CASLAGESSYNEQFF
v_call: TRBV6-4; j_call: TRBJ2-1; clone_size: once; d_call: TRBD1; cdr3_aa: CASSEGTGGNEQFF
v_call: TRBV29-1; j_call: TRBJ1-5; clone_size: few; d_call: TRBD1; cdr3_aa: CSAMGQGNQPQHF
v_call: TRBV10-3; j_call: TRBJ1-1; clone_size: NA; d_call: NA; cdr3_aa: CAISDSGEAFF
v_call: TRBV5-1; j_call: TRBJ2-5; clone_size: NA; d_call: TRBD2; cdr3_aa: CASSLGSIASGSRETQYF
v_call: TRBV28; j_call: TRBJ2-7; clone_size: once; d_call: TRBD1; cdr3_aa: CASRDIGTGGLVQYF
v_call: TRBV27; j_call: TRBJ1-2; clone_size: NA; d_call: TRBD1; cdr3_aa: CASSSPTGGYYGYTF
v_call: TRBV4-1; j_call: TRBJ2-7; clone_size: NA; d_call: NA; cdr3_aa: CASSQYFSYYEQYF
v_call: TRBV5-4; j_call: TRBJ2-7; clone_size: once; d_call: TRBD2; cdr3_aa: CASSLAGGHEQYF
v_call: TRBV28; j_call: TRBJ1-2; clone_size: NA; d_call: NA; cdr3_aa: CASSSPTGVVDGYTF
v_call: TRBV10-2; j_call: TRBJ2-7; clone_size: NA; d_call: TRBD1; cdr3_aa: CASLLRRTGATSYEQYF
v_call: TRBV6-5; j_call: TRBJ2-3; clone_size: once; d_call: NA; cdr3_aa: CASSPRLVGTDTQYF
v_call: TRBV18; j_call: TRBJ1-1; clone_size: NA; d_call: NA; cdr3_aa: CASSPSVNTEAFF
v_call: TRBV25-1; j_call: TRBJ1-4; clone_size: NA; d_call: TRBD1; cdr3_aa: CASRGQGHEKLFF
v_call: TRBV5-4; j_call: TRBJ2-7; clone_size: NA; d_call: TRBD1; cdr3_aa: CASSGPGQGLNEQYF
v_call: TRBV25-1; j_call: TRBJ2-3; clone_size: NA; d_call: TRBD2; cdr3_aa: CASSDGEGLGTDTQYF
v_call: TRBV2; j_call: TRBJ2-1; clone_size: NA; d_call: NA; cdr3_aa: CASGSGNEQFF
v_call: TRBV15; j_call: TRBJ1-1; clone_size: NA; d_call: NA; cdr3_aa: CATSMGRKKNTEAFF